The rows below give T cell receptor beta chains drawn from one sample of a study of OX40 agonist ivuxolimab in advanced cancers. Libraries were prepared by immunoSEQ multiplex PCR; TCRdb keeps only in-frame clonotypes and omits some of them. The table shows about 88,000 clones, with approximately 85% occurring only once. The input for sequencing was CD4+ or CD8+ T cells sorted from blood, taken in a trial of the OX40 agonist ivuxolimab. These receptors were collected from an adult with an advanced solid tumor such as melanoma, head and neck, liver or kidney cancer. Both conserved end residues are part of each CDR3. The D gene is left open where the match is weak. Part of the rows lack a size; the others show once, few, many or a class for expanded clones.

>TRBJ1-3|-|TRBV4-2|TRBD1
CASSQGTASGNTIYF
TGTGCCAGCAGCCAGGGGACAGCCTCTGGAAACACCATATATTTT
>TRBJ1-1|-|TRBV19|-
CASSIVQAGGTEAFF
TGTGCCAGTAGTATTGTCCAGGCCGGGGGAACTGAAGCTTTCTTT
>TRBJ1-6|-|TRBV2|-
CASSLSKDNSPLHF
TGTGCCAGCAGTCTCAGCAAGGATAATTCACCCCTCCACTTT
>TRBJ1-3|-|TRBV7-9|TRBD1
CASSDPETGVNRAGNTIYF
TGTGCCAGCAGCGACCCGGAGACAGGGGTTAACCGGGCTGGAAACACCATATATTTT
>TRBJ2-2|-|TRBV6-4|-
CASRGQTNTGELFF
TGTGCCAGCAGAGGACAGACGAACACCGGGGAGCTGTTTTTT
>TRBJ2-7|-|TRBV7-2|TRBD2
CASSRVGSSGSYEQYF
TGTGCCAGCAGCCGAGTGGGTTCTAGCGGGTCCTACGAGCAGTACTTC
>TRBJ2-5|once|TRBV11-2|TRBD2
CASSFSMVGGIETQYF
TGTGCCAGCAGCTTTAGCATGGTGGGGGGGATTGAGACCCAGTACTTC
>TRBJ1-6|-|TRBV7-9|-
CASSPSLGHNSPLHF
TGTGCCAGCAGCCCGAGTCTGGGACACAATTCACCCCTCCACTTT
>TRBJ2-7|once|TRBV11-2|TRBD1
CASSFIFARGQGQNYEQYF
TGTGCCAGCAGCTTTATTTTCGCGCGTGGACAGGGGCAAAACTACGAGCAGTACTTC
>TRBJ1-1|-|TRBV6-5|TRBD1
CASSYQGGHTEAFF
TGTGCCAGCAGTTACCAGGGGGGTCACACTGAAGCTTTCTTT
>TRBJ1-6|-|TRBV18|-
CASSPKDNSPLHF
TGTGCCAGCTCACCTAAGGACAATTCACCCCTCCACTTT
>TRBJ2-2|once|TRBV4-1|TRBD2
CASSHSGLALTGELFF
TGCGCCAGCAGCCACTCGGGACTAGCGCTGACTGGGGAGCTGTTTTTT
>TRBJ2-3|once|TRBV4-2|TRBD2
CASSQGIAGGSTDTQYF
TGTGCCAGCAGCCAAGGAATAGCGGGGGGTAGCACAGATACGCAGTATTTT
>TRBJ1-2|once|TRBV7-2|-
CASTSQPGPIYGYTF
TGTGCCAGCACCTCCCAGCCAGGACCCATCTATGGCTACACCTTC
>TRBJ2-2|-|TRBV29-1|-
CSARQQNTGELFF
TGCAGCGCGAGACAGCAGAACACCGGGGAGCTGTTTTTT
>TRBJ2-3|few|TRBV9|TRBD2
CASSAGRSGGALVDTQYF
TGTGCCAGCAGCGCCGGACGGAGCGGGGGGGCCTTGGTAGATACGCAGTATTTT
>TRBJ2-7|-|TRBV7-9|-
CASSFSSSYEQYF
TGTGCCAGCAGCTTCAGTAGTTCCTACGAGCAGTACTTC
>TRBJ1-1|-|TRBV15|-
CATSRDRGRSRSTEAFF
TGTGCCACCAGCAGAGATCGGGGCAGATCTCGGAGCACTGAAGCTTTCTTT
>TRBJ2-3|-|TRBV7-2|TRBD1
CASTPRGRTTDTQYF
TGTGCCAGCACCCCCAGGGGGAGAACCACAGATACGCAGTATTTT
>TRBJ1-2|-|TRBV7-2|-
CASSSQGLLYGYTF
TGTGCCAGCAGCTCCCAGGGCCTCCTCTATGGCTACACCTTC
>TRBJ1-4|-|TRBV4-2|-
CASSQRVNEKLFF
TGTGCCAGCAGCCAACGGGTTAATGAAAAACTGTTTTTT
>TRBJ2-1|-|TRBV4-2|-
CASSQVSEASYNEQFF
TGTGCCAGCAGCCAAGTATCAGAAGCCTCCTACAATGAGCAGTTCTTC
>TRBJ2-7|-|TRBV6-6|TRBD1
CASRPQGTYEQYF
TGTGCCAGCAGGCCACAGGGGACCTACGAGCAGTACTTC
>TRBJ1-1|-|TRBV19|-
CASSMQGTVLAFF
TGTGCCAGTAGTATGCAGGGGACGGTATTGGCTTTCTTT
>TRBJ1-4|-|TRBV28|TRBD1
CAIGTAGEKLFF
TGTGCCATCGGGACAGCGGGTGAAAAACTGTTTTTT
>TRBJ2-3|-|TRBV6-1|-
CASSERITGPGLRRSLSTDTQYF
TGTGCCAGCAGTGAAAGGATAACTGGACCCGGGCTCCGGCGGAGCCTCAGCACAGATACGCAGTATTTT
>TRBJ1-1|-|TRBV11-2|TRBD1
CASSLDRGQGGTEAFF
TGTGCCAGCAGCTTAGATCGGGGGCAGGGGGGAACTGAAGCTTTCTTT
>TRBJ1-2|-|TRBV2|-
CASSEGGGYNGYTF
TGTGCCAGCAGTGAAGGCGGGGGGTATAATGGCTACACCTTC
>TRBJ2-5|-|TRBV19|-
CASSPTRQGGETQYF
TGTGCCAGTAGTCCCACCCGACAGGGAGGAGAGACCCAGTACTTC
>TRBJ2-5|-|TRBV7-9|-
CASSLGGGDRLYQETQYF
TGTGCCAGCAGCTTAGGCGGGGGGGACAGGTTGTACCAAGAGACCCAGTACTTC
>TRBJ1-3|once|TRBV4-1|-
CASSQVGGSGNTIYF
TGCGCCAGCAGCCAAGTAGGCGGTTCTGGAAACACCATATATTTT
>TRBJ1-4|-|TRBV18|-
CASSPFNEKLFF
TGTGCCAGCTCACCATTCAATGAAAAACTGTTTTTT
>TRBJ2-1|-|TRBV27|TRBD1
CASSLGQGGYNEQFF
TGTGCCAGCAGTTTAGGACAGGGGGGCTACAATGAGCAGTTCTTC
>TRBJ2-1|-|TRBV28|-
CASRTPTGRGYNEQFF
TGTGCCAGCAGGACTCCCACAGGGAGGGGTTACAATGAGCAGTTCTTC
>TRBJ2-7|-|TRBV7-9|-
CASSLVPRVGSYEQYF
TGTGCCAGCAGTCTAGTCCCCAGGGTGGGTTCCTACGAGCAGTACTTC
>TRBJ1-4|once|TRBV10-2|TRBD1
CASSEPSGGTSEKLFF
TGCGCCAGCAGTGAGCCGTCAGGGGGGACGAGCGAAAAACTGTTTTTT
>TRBJ2-3|-|TRBV2|-
CASSQGLTSHTDTQYF
TGTGCCAGCAGTCAGGGATTAACGAGCCACACAGATACGCAGTATTTT
>TRBJ1-1|few|TRBV7-7|-
CASSFGLNTEAFF
TGTGCTAGCAGCTTTGGGCTGAACACTGAAGCTTTCTTT
>TRBJ2-4|-|TRBV5-1|TRBD1
CASSLQGGKNIQYF
TGCGCCAGCAGCCTACAGGGGGGCAAAAACATTCAGTACTTC
>TRBJ1-1|once|TRBV6-5|TRBD1
CASSYQGGGRANEAFF
TGTGCCAGCAGTTACCAGGGGGGGGGCAGGGCCAATGAAGCTTTCTTT
>TRBJ2-1|-|TRBV11-3|TRBD1
CASSAAGQGRYEQFF
TGTGCCAGCAGCGCCGCGGGACAGGGGAGATATGAGCAGTTCTTC
>TRBJ2-3|-|TRBV5-1|TRBD2
CASSGLGDTDTQYF
TGCGCCAGCAGCGGACTAGGGGACACAGATACGCAGTATTTT
>TRBJ2-2|-|TRBV15|-
CATSGNTGELFF
TGTGCCACCTCGGGGAACACCGGGGAGCTGTTTTTT
>TRBJ2-3|-|TRBV5-8|-
CASSLEYTSTDTQYF
TGTGCCAGCAGCTTGGAGTATACTAGCACAGATACGCAGTATTTT
>TRBJ2-1|-|TRBV28|-
CASSPQGSLHNEQFF
TGTGCCAGCAGTCCACAGGGATCTCTTCACAATGAGCAGTTCTTC
>TRBJ2-5|-|TRBV6-1|TRBD1
CASSDAARGLGTQYF
TGTGCCAGCAGTGACGCCGCCAGGGGGCTAGGGACCCAGTACTTC
>TRBJ1-1|few|TRBV7-3|-
CASSRQTNTEAFF
TGTGCCAGCAGCCGACAGACGAACACTGAAGCTTTCTTT
>TRBJ1-1|-|TRBV27|-
CASSLRRGNLHTEAFF
TGTGCCAGCAGTTTACGGAGGGGGAATCTCCACACTGAAGCTTTCTTT
>TRBJ1-1|-|TRBV27|TRBD1
CASSLSLGQGNTEAFF
TGTGCCAGCAGTTTATCGTTGGGACAGGGAAACACTGAAGCTTTCTTT
>TRBJ2-3|-|TRBV6-6|-
CASRTSTDTQYF
TGTGCCAGCCGCACTAGCACAGATACGCAGTATTTT